Listed here are 8 T cell receptor beta chains from one sample, sequenced in a study of graft-versus-host responses after intestinal transplantation. This table comes from immunoSEQ multiplex PCR, and its TCRdb copy is limited to in-frame clones, with some not included. This sample has 35,000 to 45,000 clones, with approximately 93% found just once. Their specific antigens are unknown. The sequences come from unstimulated CD4+ T cells sorted from spleen or lymph node cells, collected before transplant. All receptors derive from a human donor who was the organ donor for an intestinal transplant.

This clone was detected a few times. J is TRBJ1-2 and V is TRBV19; 11 positions match TRBD1. The ends lost 6 bases at V and 7 bases at J; junction bases unmatched: 4. The CDR3 sequence is 13 residues long. CDR1 and CDR2 from the germline V gene are LNHDA and SQIVND (reference sequence). DNA of the CDR3: TGTGCCAGTAGCGGACAGGGGGCTAGTGGCTACACCTTC. It codes for CASSGQGASGYTF.

This chain connects TRBV6-1 to TRBJ1-1; 9 nucleotides line up with TRBD1. CDR3 length: 15 residues. Germline loops: CDR1 MNHNS, CDR2 SASEGT. The V gene end was trimmed by 2 bases and the J gene end by 3 bases; junction bases not matched to a gene: 4. The CDR3 spells CASSESGTGYTEAFF. The CDR3 coding sequence is TGTGCCAGCAGTGAATCCGGGACAGGGTACACTGAAGCTTTCTTT.

The rearrangement joins TRBV6-1 to TRBJ1-5, with a tentative D call TRBD1 (5 bases). The CDR3 covers 14 residues. From germline, CDR1 is MNHNS and CDR2 SASEGT. The V end lost 1 base, the J end lost 7 bases, and 11 bases lay between the germline ends. This chain's CDR3 is CASSEGGPGQPQHF. CDR3 bases: TGTGCCAGCAGTGAAGGGGGACCCGGGCAGCCCCAGCATTTT.

This chain joins TRBV6-1 and TRBJ2-1; perhaps D is TRBD1 or TRBD2 (5 bases each). The CDR3 length is 14 residues. Germline V lookup: CDR1 MNHNS, CDR2 SASEGT. Trimming pared 2 bases from V and 6 bases from J, leaving 11 bases between. The CDR3 region is CASSESGGTNEQFF. Written as DNA, the CDR3 is TGTGCCAGCAGTGAATCTGGGGGAACCAATGAGCAGTTCTTC.

The V call is TRBV27, the J call TRBJ2-2; D may be TRBD2 (6 bases). Germline lookup yields CDR1 MNHEY and CDR2 SMNVEV (reference sequence). The CDR3 covers 17 residues. Deletions cut 5 bases from V and 4 bases from J, with 20 bases between. CDR3 sequence (DNA): TGTGCCAGCAGTCCTGAACGGTGGGACTCCTCCACCGGGGAGCTGTTTTTT. It translates to CASSPERWDSSTGELFF.

The chain recombines TRBV6-6 with TRBJ2-5; 8 bases line up with TRBD2. CDR3 length: 16 amino acids. Per the germline V gene, CDR1 is MNHNY and CDR2 is SVGAGI (reference sequence). V dropped 6 bases and J dropped 2; count of bases not matched to a gene: 11. The CDR3 protein is CASRPTGGAPQETQYF. The CDR3 DNA follows: TGTGCCAGCAGGCCAACGGGAGGGGCCCCACAAGAGACCCAGTACTTC.

The CDR3 DNA is TGTGCCAGCAGCTTGGTAGGGGGGTCGGGGACTGAAGCTTTCTTT. This codes for CASSLVGGSGTEAFF. This sequence joins TRBV5-6 and TRBJ1-1, with TRBD1 as a possible D gene (6 bases). This CDR3 is built from 15 residues. Germline V gives CDR1 SGHDT, CDR2 YYEEEE. Between the trimmed V and J ends, which lost 0 bases and 5 bases, there was a span of 14 bases.

The CDR3 nucleotides read TGTGCCAGTGTAGGGACAGGGAGATTAGATACGCAGTATTTT. Its protein is CASVGTGRLDTQYF. This chain joins TRBV6-1 and TRBJ2-3; TRBD1 aligns across 9 bases. CDR3 length: 14 residues. Trimming at V came to 9 bases and at J to 5 bases, leaving 9 bases not matched to a gene. Per germline, CDR1 MNHNS and CDR2 SASEGT.